The T cell receptor beta chain under discussion was sequenced for a study of OX40 agonist ivuxolimab in advanced cancers. Concerning the study at large: Ivuxolimab was an agonistic, fully human IgG2 monoclonal antibody directed against OX40 (CD134), a costimulatory receptor. Partial responses were achieved by three dose-escalation patients, of whom one had hepatocellular carcinoma and two had cutaneous melanoma. Intravenous ivuxolimab was administered to patients every 2 weeks at six dose levels: 0.01, 0.1, 0.3, 1.5, 3 and 10 mg/kg. The point of sequencing TCRbeta in the periphery was to test whether ivuxolimab changed TCR sequence diversity and drove clonal T-cell expansion. Of the roughly 54 patients in dose escalation, some 20 had hepatocellular carcinoma, about 15 had melanoma, 9 had renal cell carcinoma and 9 had head and neck cancer. Prior anti-PD-1, anti-PD-L1 or anti-CTLA-4 therapy was permitted, and less than 45% of dose-escalation patients had received checkpoint inhibitors. In the dose-escalation cohort, approximately 82% of patients were male, and the mean age was around 65 years with a range of about 20 to 80. The monotherapy dose-escalation portion (N of about 50 patients) of the phase I ivuxolimab trial is reported in the paper. Broader findings and caveats from the paper: On average, CD8+ T cells showed more expanded clones than CD4+ T cells after ivuxolimab. The antigen specificity of the clonally expanded peripheral T cells was not determined. In the 0.1-3.0 mg/kg groups, partial responders were among the patients with the lowest normalized peripheral clonal expansion, particularly in CD8+ T cells. Low levels of normalized T-cell clonal expansion were also seen in some patients who did not respond. At doses from 0.1 to 3.0 mg/kg, clonal expansion was seen in both CD4+ and CD8+ blood T cells between baseline and week 6.

From the cysteine through the phenylalanine, the CDR3 covers 16 amino acids. The kept DNA is CDR3 alone, 48 bases in frame from the first base. Via the germline V gene (reference sequence), CDR1 is SEHNR and CDR2 FQNEAQ. Deletion took 4 bases off V and 0 bases off J, with a span of 14 bases between the germline ends. For sequencing of the TCRbeta CDR3 region, genomic DNA was extracted from the sorted cells. The immunoSEQ Assay was used for sequencing of TCRbeta CDR3 regions. TCRdb carries this immuneACCESS record with in-frame sequences only. Its versions omit some clonotypes, under half of them owing to an unresolved V gene in the studies checked, with the rest unexplained. The sample has roughly 46,000 clones on record, about 91% of them singletons. The top ten clones comprise approximately 4.4% of the sample. Patients with autoimmune disease history or receiving systemic immunosuppression were excluded from the trial. In every dose cohort, peripheral blood was drawn for TCR sequencing at baseline, cycle 4 day 1, and cycle 7 day 1. The samples were taken from a phase I, first-in-human, multicenter, open-label dose-escalation trial of ivuxolimab. Adults with locally advanced or metastatic melanoma, renal cell, hepatocellular, or head and neck squamous cell carcinoma were enrolled in the trial. Before TCR sequencing, CD4+ T cells and CD8+ T cells were sorted from peripheral blood as separate populations.

This clone was counted once. Its antigen is not yet known. No much larger clonotype is one base removed from it; base qualities were not supplied. The rearrangement joined TRBV7-9 to TRBJ2-3, with the D gene uncertain. The receptor's source is an adult with an advanced solid tumor such as melanoma, head and neck, liver or kidney cancer. Sample: CD4+ or CD8+ T cells sorted from blood, taken in a trial of the OX40 agonist ivuxolimab. The CDR3 protein sequence reads: CASSSETGQSTDTQYF. The nucleotides read TGTGCCAGCAGCTCTGAGACGGGTCAAAGCACAGATACGCAGTATTTT.